Listed here are 8 T cell receptor beta chains from one sample, sequenced in a study of cytomegalovirus exposure and HLA in healthy donors. With 60 Vbeta and 13 Jbeta primers, the PCR was carried out. Sequenced by immunoSEQ multiplex PCR; TCRdb stores in-frame clones only, minus some. Among more than 100,000 clones listed, 60% to 85% were seen once. Sequencing was done on a sample of PBMCs. The receptor source for this set is a woman aged 40 to 49 in good health and CMV-seropositive.

The gene calls are TRBV27 and TRBJ1-2; 9 bases agree with TRBD1. The V segment lost 6 bases and the J segment 5 bases; nucleotides outside the gene matches: 4. This CDR3 is built from 13 residues. In germline, CDR1 is MNHEY, CDR2 SMNVEV (reference sequence). CDR3 sequence: CASSPDRGYGYTF. DNA of the CDR3: TGTGCCAGCAGCCCGGACAGGGGTTATGGCTACACCTTC.

CDR3 bases: TGTGCCAGCACAGGGTATAGCTCCTACAATGAGCAGTTCTTC. It specifies CASTGYSSYNEQFF. This chain uses TRBV19 with TRBJ2-1, with a possible D match to TRBD1 (6 bases). The CDR3 has 14 amino acids. Deletions cut 9 bases from V and 0 bases from J, with 12 bases between. Germline loops: CDR1 LNHDA, CDR2 SQIVND (reference sequence).

The V and J genes are TRBV7-9 and TRBJ1-1; no clear D gene. CDR3 size: 14 residues. V was shortened by 2 bases and J by 4 bases, with 11 bases between the two germline ends. Germline CDR1 and CDR2: SEHNR and FQNEAQ (reference sequence). The chain's CDR3 is CASSLLSEGTEAFF. The CDR3 bases are TGTGCCAGCAGCTTACTGTCCGAGGGCACTGAAGCTTTCTTT. Full variable domain (rest looked up from reference TRBV7-9 and TRBJ1-1): DTGVSQNPRHKITKRGQNVTFRCDPISEHNRLYWYRQTLGQGPEFLTYFQNEAQLEKSRLLSDRFSAERPKGSFSTLEIQRTEQGDSAMYLCASSLLSEGTEAFFGQGTRLTVV.

The chain recombines TRBV19 with TRBJ1-1; 8 bases agree with TRBD1. The V segment lost 6 bases and the J segment 4 bases; nucleotides outside the gene matches: 10. This CDR3 region has 15 residues. Looked up from germline, CDR1 is LNHDA and CDR2 is SQIVND (reference sequence). The CDR3 is CASRPPRGPVTEAFF. The CDR3 DNA sequence: TGTGCCAGTAGGCCGCCCAGGGGGCCGGTCACTGAAGCTTTCTTT.

This clone was seen more than once but under ten times. The chain is built from TRBV27 and TRBJ2-3; 9 nucleotides match TRBD2. Losses at the gene ends were 6 bases for V and 2 bases for J; bases not matched to a gene: 6. The germline V gene encodes CDR1 MNHEY and CDR2 SMNVEV (reference sequence). This CDR3 is built from 15 residues. The CDR3 here is CASSHLAGYTDTQYF. The CDR3 bases are TGTGCCAGCAGCCATCTAGCGGGGTACACAGATACGCAGTATTTT.

This clone was detected once. The chain has TRBV6-4 and TRBJ2-5; 7 bases map to TRBD2. The closer fit of TRBJ2-7 to the DNA end suggests the J call may be wrong. Germline loops: CDR1 MRHNA, CDR2 SNTAGT. The CDR3 sequence is 14 residues long. CDR3 region: CASSKEGGSYEQYF. CDR3 DNA sequence: TGTGCCAGCAGCAAGGAGGGAGGGTCCTACGAGCAGTACTTC.

The V and J genes are TRBV4-2 and TRBJ2-3; D ambiguous. V was pared by 1 base and J by 0 bases, with 8 bases between. The CDR3 totals 15 residues. The germline CDR1 and CDR2 sequences are LGHNA and YNFKEQ. This CDR3 is CASSQVWQSTDTQYF. The DNA for the CDR3 is TGTGCCAGCAGCCAAGTCTGGCAGAGCACAGATACGCAGTATTTT.

Comments on this clone: Other DNA sequences of this sample code for an identical CDR3. The chain links TRBV5-1 to TRBJ2-3, with 9 bases aligning to TRBD2. The CDR3 contains 15 residues. Germline CDR1 is SGHRS and CDR2 is YFSETQ. Losses at the gene ends were 4 bases for V and 6 bases for J; bases not matched to a gene: 9. In DNA form, the CDR3 reads TGCGCCAGCAGCACGGGCGGGGGGGGCCCGGATACGCAGTATTTT. It is translated as CASSTGGGGPDTQYF.